A selection of T cell receptor beta chains follows, all from one sample in a study of molecular identifiers for immune sequencing clone quantification. TCRdb ran MiXCR on the PCR reads and lists one entry per CDR3 protein. The table shows 60,000 to 80,000 distinct CDR3 sequences, with roughly 18% occurring only once. Sequencing used naive CD8+ T cells from blood, with Jurkat cell RNA spiked in. These receptors originate from a human donor in good health. Some libraries in this study had Jurkat cell RNA spiked in. CDR3s leave out the opening cysteine and the closing phenylalanine or tryptophan.

TRBJ2-7,TRBV2,AGSVAGLTYEQY
TRBJ2-1,TRBV7-2,ASSLGLAVYNEQF
TRBJ2-7,TRBV10-2,DSRDTYEQY
TRBJ2-7,TRBV3-1,ASSQDRRSSYEQY
TRBJ2-1,TRBV28,ASTKDGGAYSGSEF
TRBJ1-4,TRBV7-6,ASSLDPTNEKLF
TRBJ1-1,TRBV7-6,ASSLDPTEAF
TRBJ2-7,TRBV5-1,ASSPAGTGYYEQY
TRBJ2-3,TRBV30,AWIEASGPLDTQY
TRBJ2-7,TRBV11-2,ASSSGSSSYEQY
TRBJ1-4,TRBV6-2/TRBV6-3,ASSPIRAEKLF
TRBJ2-2,TRBV2,ASSEGRLAGNTGELF
TRBJ2-1,TRBV2,TSSPGTVYNEQF
TRBJ1-1,TRBV6-5,ASRLQGNEAF
TRBJ2-2,TRBV28,ASSPRMGWGTGELF
TRBJ2-2,TRBV2,ASSETAEGTGELF
TRBJ2-1,TRBV12-3/TRBV12-4,ASSFSRGTSVSYNEQF
TRBJ2-3,TRBV24-1,ATQGGRDTQY
TRBJ2-5,TRBV4-2,ASSQVEVRETQY
TRBJ2-1,TRBV6-2/TRBV6-3,ASSYVRPVSDNEQF
TRBJ2-7,TRBV29-1,SVEEGTGSYEQY
TRBJ1-1,TRBV5-1,ASSPPVTGISGDTEAF
TRBJ2-3,TRBV9,ASSVGGRLAGVGTQY
TRBJ1-4,TRBV5-5,ASSLGSGAEKLF
TRBJ2-3,TRBV7-2,ASSYKIAGVRDTQY
TRBJ2-2,TRBV4-3,ASPQYRGIFDTGELF
TRBJ2-7,TRBV19,ASSVPAGSPDSYEQY
TRBJ1-6,TRBV28,ASTLLGYSPLH